Presented here are 24 T cell receptor beta chains from one specimen sequenced in a study of chemoradiotherapy in HPV16-positive cancers. The assay was immunoSEQ multiplex PCR, and TCRdb's table has in-frame clones only and misses some. The sample has 30,000 to 45,000 clones, 80% seen once. Here the sequenced sample was blood, taken from a patient who underwent chemoradiotherapy. These receptors all come from a human donor with HPV-associated anogenital cancer.

The chain joins TRBV2 to TRBJ1-5; D is undetermined. The V gene's germline CDR1 is SNHLY and CDR2 FYNNEI. Trimming took off 1 base at V and 3 bases at J, with 7 bases between the two ends. There are 14 residues in the CDR3. CDR3 amino acids: CASSEGRLNQPQHF. The CDR3 region has the DNA TGTGCCAGCAGTGAAGGCAGGCTCAATCAGCCCCAGCATTTT.

In DNA form, the CDR3 reads TGTGCCAGCAGCGGACTAGCGGGATACGATACGCAGTATTTT. Amino acid sequence: CASSGLAGYDTQYF. J is TRBJ2-3 and V is TRBV5-4; the match to TRBD2 covers 12 bases. This CDR3 spans 14 amino acids. CDR1 and CDR2 from the germline V gene are SGHNT and YYREEE (reference sequence). J gave up 6 bases and V 4 bases, and 3 bases lay outside the gene matches. The full variable domain, rest sourced from reference TRBV5-4 and TRBJ2-3, is ETGVTQSPTHLIKTRGQQVTLRCSSQSGHNTVSWYQQALGQGPQFIFQYYREEENGRGNFPPRFSGLQFPNYSSELNVNALELDDSALYLCASSGLAGYDTQYFGPGTRLTVL.

The rearrangement joins TRBV18 to TRBJ2-3; TRBD1 or TRBD2 may be the D gene (5 bases each). The CDR3 consists of 16 residues. Germline CDR1 reads KGHSH; CDR2 reads LQKENI. Between the trimmed V and J ends, which lost 0 bases and 7 bases, there was a span of 17 bases. CDR3 nucleotide sequence: TGTGCCAGCTCACCACCGGACGGGGCTCCCCCGAATACGCAGTATTTT. Its translation: CASSPPDGAPPNTQYF.

This chain links TRBV2 with TRBJ2-1; TRBD2 matches at 11 bases. The V segment lost 1 base and the J segment 7 bases; nucleotides outside the gene matches: 3. The CDR3 loop spans 15 amino acids. The germline CDR1 and CDR2 sequences are SNHLY and FYNNEI. CDR3 in DNA: TGTGCCAGCAGTGAAGTACTAGCGGGGGCAAATGAGCAGTTCTTC. Residues: CASSEVLAGANEQFF.

The chain has TRBV9 and TRBJ2-3; D unclear. The CDR3 has 15 residues. The V gene lost 0 bases and the J gene lost 6 bases, with 14 bases spanning the gap. From germline, CDR1 is SGDLS and CDR2 YYNGEE. The CDR3, as DNA: TGTGCCAGCAGCGTAGAAAATGGGGAAGCGGATACGCAGTATTTT. Residues: CASSVENGEADTQYF.

The chain joins TRBV7-3 to TRBJ1-2; no clear D. V was trimmed by 0 bases and J by 7 bases, leaving 9 bases between them. Germline V gene data show CDR1 as SGHTA and CDR2 as FQGTGA. The CDR3 consists of 13 residues. Here the CDR3 reads CASSLTGWSGYTF. The CDR3 region has the DNA TGTGCCAGCAGCTTAACAGGGTGGAGTGGCTACACCTTC.

The gene calls are TRBV5-6 and TRBJ2-3; D is ambiguous. The V end was cut by 0 bases, the J end by 2 bases, with 4 bases between. CDR3 size: 13 residues. Germline CDR1 SGHDT, CDR2 YYEEEE. This CDR3 reads CASSLDPTDTQYF. The CDR3 DNA sequence: TGTGCCAGCAGCTTGGATCCCACAGATACGCAGTATTTT.

This clone was recorded a few times. The rearrangement joins TRBV6-1 to TRBJ2-7, with a tentative D call TRBD1 (5 bases). Trimming removed 4 bases from V and 3 bases from J, with 13 bases in between. The CDR3 extends over 14 amino acids. Germline values: CDR1 MNHNS, CDR2 SASEGT. CDR3 sequence (DNA): TGTGCCAGCAGTGGAAGGGGTCAGAGCTACGAGCAGTACTTC. Its translation is CASSGRGQSYEQYF.

This clone was seen only once. The rearrangement joins TRBV13 to TRBJ2-2, with D tentatively TRBD1 or TRBD2 (5 bases each). The CDR3 runs 16 residues. Germline V CDR1 and CDR2: PRHDT, FYEKMQ (reference sequence). The germline V and J ends were trimmed by 5 bases and 0 bases, with 13 bases remaining between them. DNA for the CDR3: TGTGCCAGCAGCGCCGAAGGGGAGCCGAACACCGGGGAGCTGTTTTTT. It specifies CASSAEGEPNTGELFF.

V is TRBV5-1 and J is TRBJ1-2; 8 bases align to TRBD1. Germline CDR1 is SGHRS and CDR2 is YFSETQ. CDR3 length equals 14 residues. With V trimmed by 1 base and J by 6 bases, 5 bases remained unmatched. CDR3 in DNA: TGCGCCAGCAGCTTGAACGACAGGGGAGATGGCTACACCTTC. This codes for CASSLNDRGDGYTF.

The chain has TRBV6-6 and TRBJ1-3; D is unresolved. V lost 2 bases and J 4 bases, leaving 9 bases between the germline ends. The germline CDR1 and CDR2 sequences are MNHNY and SVGAGI (reference sequence). The CDR3 spans 14 residues. The CDR3 DNA is TGTGCCAGCAGTTACAAGGCGGAAGGAAACACCATATATTTT. It translates to CASSYKAEGNTIYF.

CDR3 nucleotide sequence: TGTGCCAGCACTTTAGACGGACAGGGAAGCGATGAGCAGTTCTTC. As protein: CASTLDGQGSDEQFF. The chain has TRBV2 and TRBJ2-1; the match to TRBD1 covers 8 bases. Germline V gives CDR1 SNHLY, CDR2 FYNNEI. CDR3 length: 15 amino acids. Losses at the gene ends were 7 bases for V and 8 bases for J; bases not matched to a gene: 13.

The sample holds one count of this clone. The chain recombines TRBV5-1 with TRBJ2-3, with 8 bases matching TRBD2. CDR1 and CDR2 (germline): SGHRS, YFSETQ. The CDR3 length is 14 residues. The J segment lost 4 bases and the V segment lost 1 base, leaving 2 bases of the junction unmatched. CDR3 region: CASSLFGGADTQYF. CDR3 sequence (DNA): TGCGCCAGCAGCTTGTTCGGGGGGGCAGATACGCAGTATTTT.

This chain joins TRBV7-2 and TRBJ2-3, with 10 positions matching TRBD2. The CDR3 covers 19 residues. The ends lost 5 bases at V and 3 bases at J; junction bases unmatched: 17. Germline lookup yields CDR1 SGHTA and CDR2 FQGNSA. The CDR3 sequence: CASSPVAGGRGLITDTQYF. The CDR3 nucleotides are TGTGCCAGCAGCCCCGTAGCGGGGGGCCGAGGCCTCATTACAGATACGCAGTATTTT.

V and J are TRBV16 and TRBJ1-1, with a possible D match to TRBD1 (5 bases). Germline-derived CDR1 and CDR2 are KGHSY and FQNENV. V was clipped by 4 bases and J by 5 bases, with 8 bases between them. CDR3 length: 12 amino acids. The DNA of the CDR3 is TGTGCCAGCAGCCCCTGGGGGACTGAAGCTTTCTTT. This translates into CASSPWGTEAFF.

This chain uses TRBV5-1 with TRBJ2-7; perhaps TRBD1 as D (6 bases). Trimming shortened V by 2 bases and J by 1 base, and 7 bases separated the two germline ends. Per the germline V gene, CDR1 is SGHRS and CDR2 is YFSETQ. The CDR3 is 13 residues long. This chain's CDR3 is CASSLQGSYEQYF. CDR3 sequence (DNA): TGCGCCAGCAGCTTACAGGGATCCTACGAGCAGTACTTC.

The sample holds a few counts of this clone. V is TRBV14 and J is TRBJ1-4, with D perhaps TRBD1 (5 bases). Trimming pared 2 bases from V and 5 bases from J, leaving 12 bases between. The CDR3 loop spans 15 amino acids. CDR1 is SGHDN, CDR2 FVKESK, per germline. CDR3: CASSQTRGWNEKLFF. The CDR3 DNA sequence: TGTGCCAGCAGCCAAACGAGGGGATGGAATGAAAAACTGTTTTTT.

The sample holds one count of this clone. The genes are TRBV15 and TRBJ2-3; D remains ambiguous. Germline V gene data show CDR1 as LNHNV and CDR2 as YYDKDF (reference sequence). The CDR3 contains 16 residues. Trimming cost V 0 bases and J 7 bases, with 17 bases left between them. The CDR3 bases are TGTGCCACCAGCAGAGACCCGGACGCTAGTTCTTATACGCAGTATTTT. Amino acids: CATSRDPDASSYTQYF.

This chain's CDR3 is CASSLKGAMGGTDTQYF. In DNA, the CDR3 is TGTGCCAGCAGCTTAAAGGGGGCAATGGGTGGGACAGATACGCAGTATTTT. This chain connects TRBV11-2 to TRBJ2-3; TRBD1 matches 7 bases. The CDR3 loop spans 17 amino acids. V trimming: 2 bases; J trimming: 3 bases; junction bases outside the gene matches: 11. The germline V gene has CDR1 SGHAT and CDR2 FQNNGV.

J is TRBJ2-7 and V is TRBV5-6; D may be TRBD1 or TRBD2 (5 bases each). Deletions cut 4 bases from V and 0 bases from J, with 11 bases between. In germline, CDR1 is SGHDT, CDR2 YYEEEE. This CDR3 has 14 residues. The CDR3 loop is CASSGTFASYEQYF. The CDR3 bases are TGTGCCAGCAGCGGGACGTTTGCCTCCTACGAGCAGTACTTC.

The rearrangement uses TRBV7-7 and TRBJ1-5; D unclear. The CDR3 covers 16 residues. Germline V gene lookup returns CDR1 SSHAT and CDR2 FNYEAQ (reference sequence). V lost 3 bases to trimming and J lost 3 bases, with 15 bases between them. As DNA, the CDR3 is TGTGCCAGCAGCTTGAAAGAGGTAAGTGACAATCAGCCCCAGCATTTT. Its translation is CASSLKEVSDNQPQHF.

V gene TRBV27 combines with J gene TRBJ2-2, with D perhaps matching TRBD1 (5 bases). Deletions cut 0 bases from V and 4 bases from J, with 9 bases between. CDR3 length: 15 residues. The V gene's germline CDR1 is MNHEY and CDR2 SMNVEV (reference sequence). For the CDR3, the DNA is TGTGCCAGCAGTTTATCTCCGACAGTCACCGGGGAGCTGTTTTTT. This codes for CASSLSPTVTGELFF.

The chain employs TRBV5-6 and TRBJ2-5, with D possibly matching TRBD2 (6 bases). Per the germline V gene, CDR1 is SGHDT and CDR2 is YYEEEE. The germline V and J ends were trimmed by 0 bases and 7 bases, with 13 bases remaining between them. This CDR3 contains 14 residues. CDR3 sequence (DNA): TGTGCCAGCAGCTTGGTACCGGGGGTGGGGACCCAGTACTTC. As protein: CASSLVPGVGTQYF.

The J gene is TRBJ2-2, the V gene TRBV2; D remains unclear. The CDR3 extends over 14 amino acids. Germline values: CDR1 SNHLY, CDR2 FYNNEI. V was clipped by 7 bases and J by 6 bases, with 15 bases between them. CDR3: CASTPSWVAGELFF. The CDR3 DNA reads TGTGCCAGCACCCCGAGTTGGGTGGCCGGGGAGCTGTTTTTT.